These 23 T cell receptor beta chains were all obtained from the same sample, sequenced in a study of technical replicates of blood from several donors. TCRdb's table, derived via immunoSEQ multiplex PCR, lists solely in-frame clones and lacks some. The sample contains about 62,000 clones, roughly 90% of which appear only once. The source material was PBMCs. Receptor source: a human donor in good health. Some clones in this sample may be carry-over from other donors' samples.

The chain is built from TRBV5-1 and TRBJ2-5; a weak D match, TRBD2 (5 bases). The ends were cut back, 0 bases at V and 4 bases at J, with 10 bases in the middle. The CDR3 consists of 14 residues. From germline, CDR1 is SGHRS and CDR2 YFSETQ. The CDR3 region has the DNA TGCGCCAGCAGCTTGGAAGAGGCGGGAGAGACCCAGTACTTC. Translated: CASSLEEAGETQYF.

The genes are TRBV6-1 and TRBJ2-3; 8 positions match TRBD2. Germline CDR1 MNHNS, CDR2 SASEGT. The CDR3 has 14 amino acids. With 6 bases clipped from V and 3 bases from J, the junction kept 5 bases outside the gene matches. CDR3 region: CASSLGLVTDTQYF. The CDR3 coding sequence is TGTGCCAGCAGCTTGGGACTAGTAACAGATACGCAGTATTTT.

The chain links TRBV7-6 to TRBJ1-1, with no clear D. The V end lost 1 base, the J end lost 5 bases, and 11 bases lay between the germline ends. Germline V gene data show CDR1 as SGHVS and CDR2 as FNYEAQ. This CDR3 is 14 amino acids long. The CDR3 DNA follows: TGTGCCAGCAGCTTAGACCTCGGAGGGACTGAAGCTTTCTTT. Translation gives CASSLDLGGTEAFF.

The chain uses TRBV11-2 and TRBJ1-1, with D tentatively TRBD1 (6 bases). This CDR3 spans 12 amino acids. The germline gives CDR1 SGHAT, CDR2 FQNNGV. The V end was cut by 5 bases, the J end by 11 bases, with 15 bases between. The CDR3 spells CASSPRGVVAFF. DNA for the CDR3: TGTGCCAGCAGCCCCAGGGGTGTGGTGGCTTTCTTT.

This clone was counted a few times. V is TRBV19 and J is TRBJ2-7; TRBD1 might be the D (6 bases). V dropped 3 bases and J dropped 2 bases, with 11 bases sitting between them. Germline V lookup: CDR1 LNHDA, CDR2 SQIVND (reference sequence). The CDR3 has 14 residues. The chain's CDR3 is CASSISGATYEQYF. The CDR3 DNA reads TGTGCCAGTAGTATTTCAGGGGCTACCTACGAGCAGTACTTC.

V usage is TRBV4-2 and J usage is TRBJ2-7, with 7 bases aligning to TRBD2. The junction had 11 bases not matched to a gene; V was cut back by 1 base and J by 2 bases. Germline CDR1 reads LGHNA; CDR2 reads YNFKEQ. The CDR3 is 17 amino acids. As DNA, the CDR3 is TGTGCCAGCAGCCAAGGGTCAAGCGGGATCCAGGCCTACGAGCAGTACTTC. Residues: CASSQGSSGIQAYEQYF.

The V gene is TRBV6-1, the J gene TRBJ2-7, with TRBD2 matching over 8 bases. Germline CDR1 reads MNHNS; CDR2 reads SASEGT. V trimming: 1 base; J trimming: 1 base; junction bases outside the gene matches: 9. CDR3 size: 17 residues. The CDR3 is CASSEGVQRGLSYEQYF. The CDR3 nucleotides are TGTGCCAGCAGTGAAGGTGTTCAGCGGGGGCTATCCTACGAGCAGTACTTC.

This chain uses TRBV7-8 with TRBJ1-5; D gene unclear. The V gene's germline CDR1 is SGHVS and CDR2 FQNEAQ. V was trimmed by 5 bases and J by 0 bases, leaving 20 bases between them. This CDR3 has 18 amino acids. The CDR3 DNA reads TGTGCCAGCAGCCCGAGGGTGGCCGGTGGATATAGCAATCAGCCCCAGCATTTT. Translating it yields CASSPRVAGGYSNQPQHF. The whole variable domain, filled in from reference TRBV7-8 and TRBJ1-5, reads GAGVSQSPRYKVAKRGQDVALRCDPISGHVSLFWYQQALGQGPEFLTYFQNEAQLDKSGLPSDRFFAERPEGSVSTLKIQRTQQEDSAVYLCASSPRVAGGYSNQPQHFGDGTRLSIL.

This clone occurred once. The gene calls are TRBV2 and TRBJ1-6; 7 bases map to TRBD1. Germline CDR1 SNHLY, CDR2 FYNNEI. V shed 5 bases and J 0 bases; nucleotides not matched to a gene: 4. This CDR3 has 16 residues. The CDR3 loop is CASSSGGSSYNSPLHF. The CDR3 nucleotides read TGTGCCAGCAGTTCAGGGGGAAGCTCCTATAATTCACCCCTCCACTTT.

The rearrangement uses TRBV4-2 and TRBJ2-3, with D maybe TRBD2 (6 bases). The germline V gene has CDR1 LGHNA and CDR2 YNFKEQ. V was clipped by 2 bases and J by 1 base, with 16 bases between them. There are 17 residues in the CDR3. The CDR3 reads CASSQPHGASGTDTQYF. The CDR3 DNA is TGTGCCAGCAGCCAACCCCATGGGGCTAGCGGCACAGATACGCAGTATTTT.

The chain carries TRBV25-1 and TRBJ1-6, with D tentatively TRBD1 (6 bases). Germline V gene lookup returns CDR1 MGHDK and CDR2 SYGVNS. V shed 3 bases and J shed 7 bases, with 13 bases lying between them. The CDR3 runs to 15 residues. The CDR3 nucleotides are TGTGCCAGCAGTGAGGGGGGGCGAGGAAATTCACCCCTCCACTTT. Its protein is CASSEGGRGNSPLHF.

The chain links TRBV7-2 to TRBJ1-4; 7 bases are a match to TRBD1. The CDR3 has 16 residues. The trim removed 3 bases at V and 7 bases at J, leaving 11 bases unmatched. Germline V gene data show CDR1 as SGHTA and CDR2 as FQGNSA. The CDR3 region is CASSLRRAGGGEKLFF. CDR3 DNA sequence: TGTGCCAGCAGCTTGAGGCGGGCAGGGGGTGGTGAAAAACTGTTTTTT.

This clone was seen a single time. The V call is TRBV12-5, the J call TRBJ1-1; no clear D. This CDR3 comprises 14 residues. Germline CDR1 is LGHNT and CDR2 is FRNRAP. V gave up 3 bases and J gave up 1 base, with 9 bases separating them. This CDR3 is CASGLGLTNTEAFF. In DNA, the CDR3 is TGTGCTAGTGGTTTAGGACTCACGAACACTGAAGCTTTCTTT.

The chain couples TRBV5-4 to TRBJ2-7; a weak D match, TRBD2 (7 bases). Germline values: CDR1 SGHNT, CDR2 YYREEE (reference sequence). The germline V and J ends were trimmed by 4 bases and 1 base, with 15 bases remaining between them. The CDR3 loop spans 15 amino acids. The CDR3, as DNA: TGTGCCAGCAGCCCGACGGGGGGCCTGTCCTACGAGCAGTACTTC. Its translation: CASSPTGGLSYEQYF.

This rearrangement joins TRBV2 to TRBJ1-6; TRBD1 might be the D (5 bases). V was trimmed by 2 bases and J by 5 bases, leaving 7 bases between them. This CDR3 is built from 14 residues. CDR1 and CDR2 (germline): SNHLY, FYNNEI. The CDR3 DNA reads as TGTGCCAGCAGTGAACCAGGGAATAATTCACCCCTCCACTTT. Amino acid sequence: CASSEPGNNSPLHF.

V usage is TRBV18 and J usage is TRBJ2-1; 12 positions agree with TRBD2. J was trimmed by 0 bases and V by 2 bases; bases with no gene match: 8. The germline gives CDR1 KGHSH, CDR2 LQKENI. The CDR3 is made up of 19 amino acids. The DNA for the CDR3 is TGTGCCAGCTCACCATTAGGACTAGCGGGGACTAGCTCCTACAATGAGCAGTTCTTC. It yields the protein CASSPLGLAGTSSYNEQFF.

The table lists this clone with a count of one. The rearrangement uses TRBV7-9 and TRBJ2-5; TRBD2 agrees at 10 bases. V lost 5 bases and J lost 0; bases outside the gene matches: 6. Per germline, CDR1 SEHNR and CDR2 FQNEAQ (reference sequence). CDR3 length: 16 residues. The chain's CDR3 is CASSHTSGAYQETQYF. The CDR3 DNA follows: TGTGCCAGCAGCCACACTAGCGGGGCGTACCAAGAGACCCAGTACTTC.

The chain combines TRBV5-5 with TRBJ1-4, with 7 nucleotides matching TRBD1. The CDR3 covers 15 residues. With V trimmed by 4 bases and J by 3 bases, 6 bases remained unmatched. Germline CDR1 reads SGHKS; CDR2 reads YYEKEE (reference sequence). CDR3 in amino acids: CASSKDRVSNEKLFF. In DNA, the CDR3 is TGTGCCAGCAGCAAAGACAGGGTCTCTAATGAAAAACTGTTTTTT. Full variable domain (remainder filled in from reference TRBV5-5 and TRBJ1-4): DAGVTQSPTHLIKTRGQQVTLRCSPISGHKSVSWYQQVLGQGPQFIFQYYEKEERGRGNFPDRFSARQFPNYSSELNVNALLLGDSALYLCASSKDRVSNEKLFFGSGTQLSVL.

This clone occurred once. The chain couples TRBV21-1 to TRBJ1-2; TRBD1 is taken as the D call from the table, unchecked against the DNA. TRBV21-1 is noted as a pseudogene. The CDR3 sequence is 15 residues long. CDR3 nucleotides: TGTGCCAGCGTGGACAGGGGGAAGGAGCGAGGTGGCTACACCTTC. It encodes CASVDRGKERGGYTF.

The rearrangement uses TRBV9 and TRBJ1-2; no clear D. Trimming removed 4 bases from V and 0 bases from J, with 10 bases in between. Germline CDR1 is SGDLS and CDR2 is YYNGEE. This CDR3 comprises 14 residues. The chain's CDR3 is CASSSMLANYGYTF. DNA for the CDR3: TGTGCCAGCAGCTCAATGTTAGCTAACTATGGCTACACCTTC.

This clone was detected a few times. V gene TRBV7-2 combines with J gene TRBJ1-2; possible D gene TRBD1, 5 bases. This CDR3 contains 12 residues. Trimming removed 5 bases from V and 13 bases from J, with 17 bases in between. Germline values: CDR1 SGHTA, CDR2 FQGNSA. The CDR3 loop is CASSVSRWGATF. The CDR3 DNA sequence: TGTGCCAGCAGCGTCTCAAGGTGGGGCGCCACCTTC.

The V gene is TRBV7-8, the J gene TRBJ1-6; 7 nucleotides align to TRBD1. Germline lookup yields CDR1 SGHVS and CDR2 FQNEAQ. This CDR3 has 15 amino acids. V lost 5 bases, J lost 7 bases, and 8 bases stayed unmatched. The CDR3 nucleotides read TGTGCCAGCAGCCGGGACAGTGGATCAAATTCACCCCTCCACTTT. Residues: CASSRDSGSNSPLHF.

The chain carries TRBV7-9 and TRBJ1-1, with 7 nucleotides matching TRBD1. Germline lookup yields CDR1 SEHNR and CDR2 FQNEAQ (reference sequence). This CDR3 is built from 13 residues. V lost 5 bases and J lost 1; bases outside the gene matches: 1. CDR3 residues: CASSPGGNTEAFF. The DNA for the CDR3 is TGTGCCAGCAGCCCAGGGGGGAACACTGAAGCTTTCTTT.